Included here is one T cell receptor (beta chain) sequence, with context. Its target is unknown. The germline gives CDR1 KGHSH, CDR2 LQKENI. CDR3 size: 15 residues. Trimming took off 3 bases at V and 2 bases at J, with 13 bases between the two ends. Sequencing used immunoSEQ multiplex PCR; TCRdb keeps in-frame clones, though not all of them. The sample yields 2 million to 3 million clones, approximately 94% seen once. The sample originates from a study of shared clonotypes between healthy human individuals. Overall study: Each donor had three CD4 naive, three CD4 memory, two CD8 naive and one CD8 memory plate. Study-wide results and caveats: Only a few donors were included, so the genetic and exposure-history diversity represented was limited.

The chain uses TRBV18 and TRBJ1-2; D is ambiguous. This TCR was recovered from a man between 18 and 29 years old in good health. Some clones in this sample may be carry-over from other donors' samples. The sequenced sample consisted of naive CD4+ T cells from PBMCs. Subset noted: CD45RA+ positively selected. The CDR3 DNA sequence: TGTGCCAGCTCACCCCCCCATTCAACCAACTATGGCTACACCTTC. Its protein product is CASSPPHSTNYGYTF.